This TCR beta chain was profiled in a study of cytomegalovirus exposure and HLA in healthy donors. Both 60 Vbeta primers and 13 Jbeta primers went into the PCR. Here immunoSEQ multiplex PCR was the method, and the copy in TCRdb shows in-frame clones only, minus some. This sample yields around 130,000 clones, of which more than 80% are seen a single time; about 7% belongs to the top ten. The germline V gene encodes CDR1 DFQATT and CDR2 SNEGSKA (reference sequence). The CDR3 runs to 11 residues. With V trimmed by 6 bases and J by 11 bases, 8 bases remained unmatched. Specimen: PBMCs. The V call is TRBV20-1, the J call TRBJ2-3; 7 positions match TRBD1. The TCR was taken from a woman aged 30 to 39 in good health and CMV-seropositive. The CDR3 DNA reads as TGCAGTGCCCCGGACCGGGACAGGCAGTATTTT. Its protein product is CSAPDRDRQYF.